A selection of T cell receptor beta chains follows, all from one sample in a study of blood T cell repertoires in COVID-19. Sequencing used immunoSEQ multiplex PCR; TCRdb keeps in-frame clones, though not all of them. The data show 450,000 to 500,000 clones, about nine tenths seen once. Source material: PBMCs or T cells enriched from blood (not recorded which). The receptors were sampled from a woman in her late teens or twenties who had recovered from COVID-19. CDR3s leave out the opening cysteine and the closing phenylalanine or tryptophan.

J gene,V gene,CDR3 protein
TRBJ1-2,TRBV11-2,ASGTRGGLGYT
TRBJ2-7,TRBV11-1,ASSLQQASYEQY
TRBJ2-3,TRBV12-2,ASPSQGGRFTDTQY
TRBJ1-5,TRBV19,ASSQGTGQPQH
TRBJ2-7,TRBV4-2,ASSQGLGLIYEQY
TRBJ1-3,TRBV19,ASRAGFHSGNTIY
TRBJ1-2,TRBV9,ASSPQVTEWSYGYT
TRBJ1-5,TRBV12-1,ASSRGQGHEPNQPQH
TRBJ1-6,TRBV6-5,ASRETPTSPLH
TRBJ2-2,TRBV5-1,ASSLARDRPNTGELF
TRBJ1-2,TRBV7-8,ASSLTGRADWNYGYT
TRBJ1-1,TRBV30,AWSPTREKAF
TRBJ2-3,TRBV6-5,ASSLLVPSTDTQY
TRBJ2-1,TRBV2,ASRTGGAGYNEQF
TRBJ2-1,TRBV4-2,ASSRSGGNEQF
TRBJ1-2,TRBV19,ASGEISNYGYT
TRBJ2-3,TRBV7-9,ASSLASSTDTQY
TRBJ1-5,TRBV28,ASTGQANQPQH
TRBJ1-1,TRBV18,ASSPGSGGETEAF
TRBJ1-5,TRBV19,ASGLTGTGRIQPQH
TRBJ2-5,TRBV18,ASSLRRQEQETQY
TRBJ1-1,TRBV29-1,SVVKGGETEAF
TRBJ1-4,TRBV3-1/TRBV3-2,ASSRRIIQGGNEKLF
TRBJ2-1,TRBV10-3,AIKDGGAYNEQF
TRBJ1-1,TRBV27,ASSISLDRAYTEAF
TRBJ1-2,TRBV2,ASSGADYGYT
TRBJ1-1,TRBV5-5,ASRASRVGGTEAF
TRBJ2-2,TRBV7-9,ASSSRRGNTGELF
TRBJ1-2,TRBV7-8,ASSSTSGVDYGYT
TRBJ2-1,TRBV9,ASSVYGGNEQF
TRBJ1-6,TRBV5-1,ASSSHGTGGNSPLH
TRBJ2-7,TRBV6-5,ASSPGQGIYEQY
TRBJ1-6,TRBV30,AWSSGTAKRSPLH
TRBJ2-7,TRBV27,ASSYLGSEQY
TRBJ1-4,TRBV6-4,ASSRFQNEKLF
TRBJ1-6,TRBV5-5,ASSLEGQGNNSPLH
TRBJ1-5,TRBV7-9,ASSLGGLGSQPQH
TRBJ1-6,TRBV7-2,ASRQAPETPLH
TRBJ2-5,TRBV7-2,ASSPGLAGGGETQY
TRBJ2-1,TRBV2,ASIRDREVNEQF
TRBJ2-5,TRBV2,ASSPHRDSLQETQY
TRBJ2-3,TRBV28,ASSLGPGDPRGGTQY
TRBJ1-2,TRBV15,ATSRVGREANYGYT
TRBJ2-2,TRBV5-1,ASSLSRREGKWSGELF
TRBJ1-1,TRBV18,ASSQGLGTEAF
TRBJ1-2,TRBV29-1,SVVPILANYGYT
TRBJ2-1,TRBV6-5,ASSPQRAPLEQF
TRBJ2-7,TRBV2,ASSSGWGLTYEQY
TRBJ2-3,TRBV12-5,ASGFGTSSDTQY
TRBJ2-3,TRBV7-9,ASSPPKGHGTDTQY
TRBJ2-5,TRBV7-8,ASSLGPGETQY